This T cell receptor beta chain was recovered during a study of glioma-infiltrating T cells. TCR alpha and beta CDR3 regions were amplified from RNA using iRepertoire nested multiplex PCR. Tissue mRNA or PBMC total RNA, roughly 85-450 ng, went into one-step reverse transcription and amplification. TCRdb re-derived calls from the multiplex PCR reads in MiXCR, one entry per CDR3 protein. The repertoire holds 170,000 or so distinct CDR3 sequences, with around 40% as singletons. Study-level results: Very few CDR3 sequences were shared between tissue and blood. Above-expected tissue-blood divergence occurred in all gliomas, most in low-grade ones.

The CDR3 totals 18 residues. The V end was cut by 1 base, the J end by 2 bases, with 17 bases between. On this clonotype: Its target is unknown.

Material: glioma tissue, nonneoplastic brain tissue, or PBMCs (not recorded which). The J gene is TRBJ2-2, the V gene TRBV6-7, with a weak D call TRBD2 (6 bases). TRBV6-7 is an ORF, with its function uncertain. The clonotype comes from a human donor with low-grade glioma or glioblastoma, undergoing nonglioma brain surgery, or in good health (not recorded which). CDR3 loop: CASSYCIFAGTNTGELFF. CDR3 sequence (DNA): TGTGCCAGCAGTTACTGTATTTTCGCCGGGACTAACACCGGGGAGCTGTTTTTT.